These 11 T cell receptor beta chains originate from one sample sequenced in a study of blood T cells in healthy people across ages. A sample-barcoded 5' primer and a J-beta primer mix were used in a second PCR of roughly 7 to 11 cycles. A single record per CDR3 protein comes from TCRdb applying MiXCR to the 5' RACE reads. The sample holds around 710,000 distinct CDR3 sequences, 40% to 45% seen once. Sequencing input: blood. These receptors all come from a woman aged 60-75 years in good health.

This clonotype came up a few times. The V gene is TRBV29-1, the J gene TRBJ1-1; D ambiguous. Per the germline V gene, CDR1 is SQVTM and CDR2 is ANQGSEA. Trimming stripped 4 bases from V and 0 bases from J, with 12 bases between. The length of the CDR3 is 14 residues. DNA of the CDR3: TGCAGCGTTGTAACCCGGACGGTGAACACTGAAGCTTTCTTT. Translated, it gives CSVVTRTVNTEAFF.

As for this clonotype: A much more abundant neighbour one base away suggests this may be a read error. The J gene is TRBJ2-7, the V gene TRBV20-1; 13 bases fit TRBD2. Germline CDR1 reads DFQATT; CDR2 reads SNEGSKA (reference sequence). There are 16 residues in the CDR3. V lost 6 bases to trimming and J lost 12 bases; unmatched junction nucleotides: 20. CDR3 in DNA: TGCAGTGCAAACTCTGGGACTAGCGGGGCACAAGAGACCCGGTACTTC. Its translation: CSANSGTSGAQETRYF.

This clonotype showed up many times. V and J are TRBV29-1 and TRBJ2-1, with no clear D. The germline gives CDR1 SQVTM, CDR2 ANQGSEA. This CDR3 spans 18 amino acids. V was shortened by 1 base and J by 2 bases, with 21 bases between the two germline ends. As DNA, the CDR3 is TGCAGCGTTGAAGTCGTGTGGACCTTTGCGGAGACCTACAATGAGCAGTTCTTC. Its translation is CSVEVVWTFAETYNEQFF.

This chain links TRBV6-2 or TRBV6-3 with TRBJ2-3; D is uncertain. The CDR3 totals 14 residues. The germline gives CDR1 MNHEY, CDR2 SVGEGT. The V end lost 8 bases, the J end lost 0 bases, and 12 bases lay between the germline ends. Here the CDR3 DNA reads TGTGCCAGCTACTTCACTCCTAGCACAGATACGCAGTATTTT. Amino acids: CASYFTPSTDTQYF.

The gene calls are TRBV20-1 and TRBJ1-6, with a weak D call TRBD1 (5 bases). Trimming removed 5 bases from V and 6 bases from J, with 14 bases in between. This CDR3 is 14 amino acids long. Germline loops: CDR1 DFQATT, CDR2 SNEGSKA (reference sequence). CDR3 bases: TGCAGTGCTCCCACGGGGGTTCTTAATTCACCCCTCCACTTT. It specifies CSAPTGVLNSPLHF.

This clonotype has only a few counts. V usage is TRBV5-1 and J usage is TRBJ2-5, with 9 bases fitting TRBD1. The junction had 11 bases not matched to a gene; V was cut back by 6 bases and J by 2 bases. Germline CDR1 and CDR2: SGHRS and YFSETQ. The CDR3 is 16 residues long. The CDR3, as DNA: TGCGCCAGCACCCCTGGGCCACAGGGGGCTCAAGAGACCCAGTACTTC. Translation: CASTPGPQGAQETQYF.

This clonotype has only a few counts. The rearrangement links TRBV6-2 or TRBV6-3 to TRBJ1-5; D unresolved. The V gene's germline CDR1 is MNHEY and CDR2 SVGEGT. The V and J ends lost 0 bases and 2 bases respectively, with 11 bases between them. The CDR3 runs to 16 residues. The CDR3 nucleotides read TGTGCCAGCAGTTACTCGAAGGGTACTGGCAATCAGCCCCAGCATTTT. Protein sequence: CASSYSKGTGNQPQHF.

This clonotype was observed a single time. An end of the junction does not agree with germline; a read error may underlie this. This chain joins TRBV6-1 and TRBJ2-3; 9 bases line up with TRBD1. CDR1 is MNHNS, CDR2 SASEGT, per germline. The CDR3 runs to 16 residues. The CDR3 DNA is TGTGCCAGCAGCAGGGACAGGGAACCCGCAGAAGATATGCAGTATTTT. Encoded protein: CASSRDREPAEDMQYF.

This clonotype was detected ten times or more. Compared with germline, one end of the junction differs, possibly owing to a read error. The J gene is TRBJ2-5, the V gene TRBV5-1, with TRBD1 as a possible D gene (5 bases). This CDR3 is 13 amino acids long. Germline CDR1 is SGHRS and CDR2 is YFSETQ. In nucleotides, the CDR3 is TGTGCCAGCAGCTTAGGGGCTACGGAGACCCAGTACTTC. Its translation: CASSLGATETQYF.

For this clonotype: This sequence may be a read error, since a much larger clone differs from it by one base. The chain joins TRBV29-1 to TRBJ2-3; weak D call: TRBD2 (5 bases). This CDR3 contains 12 residues. V lost 4 bases, J lost 4 bases, and 9 bases lay in between. CDR1 is SQVTM, CDR2 ANQGSEA, per germline. Here the CDR3 DNA reads TGCAGCGTTGGGTCAGCGGCAGATACGCAGTATTTT. As protein: CSVGSAADTQYF.

This sequence joins TRBV2 and TRBJ1-5; 9 positions agree with TRBD1. The ends lost 6 bases at V and 6 bases at J; junction bases unmatched: 6. The CDR3 spans 14 residues. Germline assignment: CDR1 SNHLY and CDR2 FYNNEI. CDR3 loop: CASSRRQGGQPQHF. As DNA, the CDR3 is TGTGCCAGCAGCCGACGACAGGGGGGTCAGCCCCAGCATTTT.